The clone carrying this T cell receptor beta chain occurred a few times. In the authors' methods: Reference gene primer amplification gave estimated nucleated cell counts. Assay used: immunoSEQ multiplex PCR; TCRdb lists only in-frame clones, some missing. D and trimming come from the DNA, and the V and J calls and clone size come from that table. The sample yields approximately 89,000 clones, 75% to 85% seen once. V lost 4 bases, J lost 8 bases, and 7 bases stayed unmatched. Looked up from germline, CDR1 is LGHDT and CDR2 is YNNKEL (reference sequence). The CDR3 has 14 residues. These data belong to a study of blood T cell repertoires in COVID-19. In the study overall: The United States, Italy and Spain were the sources of the acute and convalescent COVID-19 samples. Sources were T cells, B-cell-depleted T cells, or PBMCs; the material itself was cDNA or gDNA.

The receptor comes from a human donor in a cohort sampled during active COVID-19. Source material: peripheral blood. The chain couples TRBV3-1 (or the pseudogene TRBV3-2) to TRBJ2-3; 9 positions agree with TRBD1. Here the CDR3 DNA reads TGTGCCAGCAGCCTTCGGACAGGGGTTGCTACGCAGTATTTT. As protein: CASSLRTGVATQYF.